Sequencing of this T cell receptor beta chain was carried out in a study of blood T cell repertoires in COVID-19 (dated by TCRdb to about 2020). At the level of the whole study: Collaborator samples came from the United States, Italy and Spain and covered acute and convalescent phases of COVID-19. The material from the prospective study consisted of cDNA or gDNA derived from T cells, B-cell-depleted T cells, or PBMCs. Deeply sampled blood TCRbeta repertoires from subjects exposed to, actively infected with, or recovered from COVID-19 were included in the dataset. The repertoires were made available in a free public database intended to serve as a resource for research on the immune response to SARS-CoV-2. The samples were drawn from the first 160 participants of the ongoing ImmuneRACE study and from 1,254 subjects provided by 6 global collaborators. A de-identified subject ID, COVID-19 status, age in years and sex were almost always included in the sample metadata. Where available, HLA class I and class II types were obtained from metadata supplied by the sample provider rather than from assay-based typing. Overall study outcomes, separate from this receptor: The quantity of clinical and demographic metadata differed by source and by participant and was supplied without curation.

The junction carries 14 bases between V and J, which are trimmed by 4 bases and 1 base respectively. The CDR3, from cysteine to phenylalanine, totals 17 residues. Of all the DNA, just the CDR3 is kept, 51 bases in frame from base 1. CDR1 and CDR2, per the germline V gene, are MDHEN and SYDVKM. This clone was observed a few times. The antigen this receptor binds is unknown. Base qualities were left out, and no much larger clone turns up one base away. TCRbeta CDR3 regions were amplified from genomic DNA using the immunoSEQ Assay, a bias-controlled multiplex PCR. Turning to the authors' computational methods: The number of nucleated cells in each sample was estimated by amplification of reference gene primers within the assay. To quantify the absolute abundance of each unique TCRbeta CDR3 rearrangement, sequence reads were collapsed and filtered. For each sample, productive Simpson clonality was calculated as the square root of Simpson's diversity index over productive rearrangements. The source is immuneACCESS, and TCRdb retained only in-frame sequences with V and J called. Part of the clones is not carried over; for the studies checked, unresolved V genes explain less than half of this, and the remainder is unexplained. That table furnishes V, J and clone size, whereas the DNA furnished D and trimming. Counted in this sample were about 80,000 clones; roughly four fifths of them appeared once. The ten top clones hold approximately 8.8% of the sample.

Whole blood was collected in K2EDTA tubes by collaborating institutions according to the institutions' own protocols. For TCRbeta analysis, collaborators shipped samples in one of three forms: frozen whole blood, isolated PBMCs, or DNA extracted from either of those sample types. The sequence came from a human donor in a cohort sampled during active COVID-19. The chain is made from TRBV28 and TRBJ1-6, with TRBD1 perhaps the D gene, on 6 matching bases. What was sequenced was peripheral blood. The CDR3 in this case is CASSSYRDRSYNSPLHF. The bases are TGTGCCAGCAGTTCCTACAGGGATCGTTCCTATAATTCACCCCTCCACTTT. The CDR3 plus the reference TRBV28 and TRBJ1-6 genes for the other parts give the full variable domain: DVKVTQSSRYLVKRTGEKVFLECVQDMDHENMFWYRQDPGLGLRLIYFSYDVKMKEKGDIPEGYSVSREKKERFSLILESASTNQTSMYLCASSSYRDRSYNSPLHFGNGTRLTVT.